This is a list of T cell receptor beta chains from one sample in a study of response to subunit inactivated influenza vaccine. TCRdb redid the calling of the RT-PCR reads with MiXCR, one entry per CDR3 protein. The table records roughly 790,000 distinct CDR3 sequences, 21% of them present only once. Sequencing used PBMCs from blood, obtained less than 6 days after vaccination. These receptors all stem from a man aged 50 to 60 who received an inactivated influenza vaccine. Each CDR3 is given with its conserved first and last residue. D genes are given only for firm matches. Rows give clone size only sometimes, using once, few, many, or a class for an expanded clone.

>-|TRBD2|TRBJ2-1|TRBV11-2
TGTGCCTCAGCTAGGCTAGCGGAGATATACAATGAGCAGTTCTTC
CASARLAEIYNEQFF
>-|-|TRBJ2-1|TRBV27
TGTGCCAGCAGTTTGACCACTGGGGGTAATGAGCAGTTCTTC
CASSLTTGGNEQFF
>-|-|TRBJ1-2|TRBV12-3/TRBV12-4
TGTGCCAGCAGTTCTGTTCGGGGACATGGCTACACCTTC
CASSSVRGHGYTF
>-|-|TRBJ1-5|TRBV20-1
TGCAGTGCTAGAGATAGCGGTAGGTTGAGCAATCAGCCCCAGCATTTT
CSARDSGRLSNQPQHF
>few|-|TRBJ2-3|TRBV5-1
TGCGCCAGCAGCTTGGCCCCCTCCGCTAGCACAGATACGCAGTATTTT
CASSLAPSASTDTQYF
>-|-|TRBJ1-1|TRBV10-3
TGTGCCATCAGTGGGCAGGGGACTGAAGCTTTCTTT
CAISGQGTEAFF
>-|-|TRBJ2-7|TRBV10-2
TGCGCCAGCAGTGAGTTGGCAGGGGCACCCTACGAGCAGTACTTC
CASSELAGAPYEQYF
>few|TRBD1|TRBJ2-2|TRBV5-1
TGCGCCAGCAGCGCCGACAGGGGGCTATTGTTTTTT
CASSADRGLLFF
>-|-|TRBJ2-1|TRBV24-1
TGTGCCACCAGTGATTTTGGTTCCTACAATGAGCAGTTCTTC
CATSDFGSYNEQFF
>few|TRBD1|TRBJ2-5|TRBV28
TGTGCCAGCAGTCCCTTCGGGACAGGGAGCGGCGAGACCCAGTACTTC
CASSPFGTGSGETQYF